The clone carrying this T cell receptor beta chain was seen only a few times. From germline, CDR1 is DFQATT and CDR2 SNEGSKA (reference sequence). The CDR3 sequence is 15 residues long. Losses at the gene ends were 1 base for V and 4 bases for J; bases not matched to a gene: 4. The data were obtained in a study of T cells after yellow fever vaccination. TCRdb ran MiXCR on the 5' RACE reads and lists one entry per CDR3 protein. The sample has 350,000 to 450,000 distinct CDR3 sequences, around 20% seen once. The chain recombines TRBV20-1 with TRBJ2-1; TRBD2 aligns across 10 bases. The material was PBMCs, obtained before the yellow fever booster vaccination. This sequence originates from a man aged 18 to 35 who received the YFV17D yellow fever vaccine. The CDR3 DNA sequence: TGCAGTGCTAGAGGAGTAGCGGGGGGTTACAATGAGCAGTTCTTC. Its translation is CSARGVAGGYNEQFF.